These 21 T cell receptor beta chains came from one sample sequenced in a study of T cell responses to AZD1222 COVID-19 vaccine. Assay used: immunoSEQ multiplex PCR; TCRdb lists only in-frame clones, some missing. Among about 130,000 clones listed, approximately 80% were seen once. The sample here was peripheral blood, taken on day 0 of AZD1222 vaccination. These TCRs come from an adult in good health.

The CDR3 loop is CASSLVWTGDQETQYF. CDR3 nucleotide sequence: TGCGCCAGCAGCTTGGTCTGGACAGGGGATCAAGAGACCCAGTACTTC. The chain combines TRBV5-1 with TRBJ2-5; 9 bases match TRBD1. CDR1 is SGHRS, CDR2 YFSETQ, per germline. The CDR3 covers 16 residues. The V and J ends lost 0 bases and 2 bases, in that order; junction bases with no gene match: 5. Full variable domain (missing parts from reference TRBV5-1 and TRBJ2-5): KAGVTQTPRYLIKTRGQQVTLSCSPISGHRSVSWYQQTPGQGLQFLFEYFSETQRNKGNFPGRFSGRQFSNSRSEMNVSTLELGDSALYLCASSLVWTGDQETQYFGPGTRLLVL.

The chain uses TRBV15 and TRBJ1-4; 9 nucleotides match TRBD1. V dropped 5 bases and J dropped 3; count of bases not matched to a gene: 4. The CDR3 contains 15 residues. Per the germline V gene, CDR1 is LNHNV and CDR2 is YYDKDF (reference sequence). CDR3 amino acids: CATSGQGTANEKLFF. CDR3 coding DNA: TGTGCCACCAGCGGACAGGGGACAGCTAATGAAAAACTGTTTTTT. Full variable domain (rest looked up from reference TRBV15 and TRBJ1-4): DAMVIQNPRYQVTQFGKPVTLSCSQTLNHNVMYWYQQKSSQAPKLLFHYYDKDFNNEADTPDNFQSRRPNTSFCFLDIRSPGLGDTAMYLCATSGQGTANEKLFFGSGTQLSVL.

This chain uses TRBV5-8 with TRBJ1-1; D remains ambiguous. Trimming shortened V by 7 bases and J by 2 bases, and 9 bases separated the two germline ends. Germline values: CDR1 SGHTS, CDR2 YDEGEE. The CDR3 has 12 residues. The CDR3 here is CASLRVNTEAFF. The DNA for the CDR3 is TGTGCCAGCCTCCGGGTAAACACTGAAGCTTTCTTT.

The CDR3 DNA reads as TGTGCCAGTAGTATAGGCGGGACTAGAGGAACCTACGAGCAGTACTTC. Protein: CASSIGGTRGTYEQYF. This sequence joins TRBV19 and TRBJ2-7; TRBD2 agrees at 8 bases. V shed 1 base and J 2 bases; nucleotides not matched to a gene: 7. The CDR3 is 16 residues long. Germline CDR1 and CDR2: LNHDA and SQIVND (reference sequence). Supplemented by reference TRBV19 and TRBJ2-7, the full variable domain reads DGGITQSPKYLFRKEGQNVTLSCEQNLNHDAMYWYRQDPGQGLRLIYYSQIVNDFQKGDIAEGYSVSREKKESFPLTVTSAQKNPTAFYLCASSIGGTRGTYEQYFGPGTRLTVT.

The rearrangement links TRBV28 to TRBJ1-1, with D possibly TRBD1 on 6 matching bases. The CDR3 sequence is 14 residues long. Per the germline V gene, CDR1 is MDHEN and CDR2 is SYDVKM. Trimming pared 2 bases from V and 4 bases from J, leaving 11 bases between. The chain's CDR3 is CASSLGGRGTEAFF. CDR3 bases: TGTGCCAGCAGTTTAGGGGGGCGAGGCACTGAAGCTTTCTTT.

This clone has only one observation. CDR3 loop: CASRLGQQMGSPLHF. CDR3 sequence (DNA): TGTGCCAGCAGGTTGGGACAGCAAATGGGTTCACCCCTCCACTTT. The chain has TRBV6-5 and TRBJ1-6; 7 bases align to TRBD1. CDR3 length: 15 amino acids. V shed 6 bases and J 9 bases; nucleotides not matched to a gene: 11. From germline, CDR1 is MNHEY and CDR2 SVGAGI.

The chain employs TRBV7-9 and TRBJ1-1, with D unresolved. The V and J ends lost 5 bases and 0 bases respectively, with 10 bases between them. Germline lookup yields CDR1 SEHNR and CDR2 FQNEAQ (reference sequence). This CDR3 comprises 14 residues. In nucleotides, the CDR3 is TGTGCCAGCAGCCCGGACCCCCTGAACACTGAAGCTTTCTTT. It encodes CASSPDPLNTEAFF.

J is TRBJ1-6 and V is TRBV6-6; D perhaps matches TRBD1 (5 bases). Trimming took off 4 bases at V and 14 bases at J, with 18 bases between the two ends. The CDR3 spans 14 residues. Germline-derived CDR1 and CDR2 are MNHNY and SVGAGI (reference sequence). Here the CDR3 reads CASSLDSQRGTLHF. As DNA, the CDR3 is TGTGCCAGCAGTTTGGACTCACAGAGGGGCACCCTCCACTTT.

V gene TRBV7-9 combines with J gene TRBJ2-7; D unresolved. Germline V gene data show CDR1 as SEHNR and CDR2 as FQNEAQ (reference sequence). The CDR3 is 12 amino acids. Deletions cut 5 bases from V and 2 bases from J, with 7 bases between. The CDR3 spells CASSGGAYEQYF. The CDR3 nucleotides read TGTGCCAGCAGCGGTGGGGCCTACGAGCAGTACTTC.

V and J are TRBV15 and TRBJ1-5; a weak D match, TRBD1 (5 bases). CDR1 is LNHNV, CDR2 YYDKDF, per germline (reference sequence). The length of the CDR3 is 16 residues. Trimming removed 0 bases at V and 1 base at J, with 10 bases between. The CDR3: CATSRDGEGSNQPQHF. The DNA of the CDR3 is TGTGCCACCAGCAGAGATGGGGAGGGGAGCAATCAGCCCCAGCATTTT.

The chain links TRBV6-5 to TRBJ1-2; D gene ambiguous. The V and J ends lost 0 bases and 2 bases respectively, with 4 bases between them. Germline-derived CDR1 and CDR2 are MNHEY and SVGAGI. The CDR3 consists of 13 residues. CDR3 amino acids: CASSYSGNYGYTF. The CDR3, as DNA: TGTGCCAGCAGTTACTCAGGCAACTATGGCTACACCTTC.

The CDR3 DNA follows: TGTGCCAGCAGCTTTCTCCAGAACACTGAAGCTTTCTTT. This gives the protein CASSFLQNTEAFF. J is TRBJ1-1 and V is TRBV7-2, with D uncertain. V was cut by 3 bases and J by 1 base, with 6 bases left in between. In germline, CDR1 is SGHTA, CDR2 FQGNSA. This CDR3 is built from 13 residues.

This chain links TRBV23-1 with TRBJ1-2, with D possibly TRBD1 on 6 matching bases. TRBV23-1 is recorded as an ORF, its role being uncertain. The CDR3 sequence is 16 residues long. Trimming took off 2 bases at V and 8 bases at J, with 21 bases between the two ends. The CDR3 DNA follows: TGCGCCAGCAGTCAAGCAATTGGACAGCGCAGTCGGGGCTACACCTTC. Translated, it gives CASSQAIGQRSRGYTF.

This chain links TRBV6-5 with TRBJ1-2; D ambiguous. This CDR3 has 15 residues. Germline CDR1 MNHEY, CDR2 SVGAGI. Trimming shortened V by 6 bases and J by 5 bases, and 19 bases separated the two germline ends. The CDR3, as DNA: TGTGCCAGCAGAAACAGCCCCGGGGAAGTTTATGGCTACACCTTC. This translates into CASRNSPGEVYGYTF.

This clone has just a few counts. This rearrangement joins TRBV2 to TRBJ1-1; D might be TRBD1 (5 bases). Trimming cost V 4 bases and J 5 bases, with 14 bases left between them. CDR1 and CDR2 (germline): SNHLY, FYNNEI. This CDR3 is built from 14 residues. This chain's CDR3 is CASSVQRRGTEAFF. DNA of the CDR3: TGTGCCAGCAGTGTACAGAGAAGGGGAACTGAAGCTTTCTTT.

The chain carries TRBV5-1 and TRBJ2-3; 13 bases map to TRBD2. The ends lost 4 bases at V and 0 bases at J; junction bases unmatched: 8. Germline CDR1 is SGHRS and CDR2 is YFSETQ. The CDR3 loop spans 18 amino acids. The DNA for the CDR3 is TGCGCCAGCAGCGATTTTAAGACTAGCGGGGGGAGCACAGATACGCAGTATTTT. This sequence encodes CASSDFKTSGGSTDTQYF.

Only a few counts were recorded for this clone. J is TRBJ2-7 and V is TRBV28, with 7 bases matching TRBD2. This CDR3 is 17 amino acids long. After removal of 7 bases from V and 0 bases from J, the junction contained 15 bases not matched to a gene. The V gene's germline CDR1 is MDHEN and CDR2 SYDVKM. DNA of the CDR3: TGTGCCAGCATTCCCCATAAAGCGGGGTTCAGCTCCTACGAGCAGTACTTC. Translation: CASIPHKAGFSSYEQYF.

This clone was observed once. The rearrangement uses TRBV5-1 and TRBJ2-3; no clear D. Germline loops: CDR1 SGHRS, CDR2 YFSETQ. V gave up 4 bases and J gave up 0 bases, with 12 bases separating them. The CDR3 covers 15 residues. Here the CDR3 reads CASSEDHPSTDTQYF. CDR3 nucleotide sequence: TGCGCCAGCAGCGAGGATCACCCGAGCACAGATACGCAGTATTTT.

The chain employs TRBV5-1 and TRBJ2-1; TRBD2 agrees at 10 bases. The V and J ends lost 0 bases and 6 bases, in that order; junction bases with no gene match: 3. Per germline, CDR1 SGHRS and CDR2 YFSETQ. This CDR3 has 15 residues. Here the CDR3 reads CASSLGLAGGNEQFF. In DNA, the CDR3 is TGCGCCAGCAGCTTGGGACTAGCGGGCGGCAATGAGCAGTTCTTC.

This sequence joins TRBV14 and TRBJ2-5; a possible D gene is TRBD2 (6 bases). The ends were cut back, 4 bases at V and 5 bases at J, with 17 bases in the middle. The CDR3 has 15 residues. Germline CDR1 and CDR2: SGHDN and FVKESK. The CDR3 region has the DNA TGTGCCAGCAGCCCCTTTCGGGGAGGCGGGGAGACCCAGTACTTC. Translating it yields CASSPFRGGGETQYF.

The V and J genes are TRBV15 and TRBJ2-2; 16 nucleotides match TRBD2. CDR3 length equals 16 residues. Germline-derived CDR1 and CDR2 are LNHNV and YYDKDF (reference sequence). V gave up 5 bases and J gave up 5 bases; unmatched junction bases: 2. Here the CDR3 DNA reads TGTGCCACCAGCCAGGGACTAGCGGGGGGGACCGGGGAGCTGTTTTTT. This translates into CATSQGLAGGTGELFF.